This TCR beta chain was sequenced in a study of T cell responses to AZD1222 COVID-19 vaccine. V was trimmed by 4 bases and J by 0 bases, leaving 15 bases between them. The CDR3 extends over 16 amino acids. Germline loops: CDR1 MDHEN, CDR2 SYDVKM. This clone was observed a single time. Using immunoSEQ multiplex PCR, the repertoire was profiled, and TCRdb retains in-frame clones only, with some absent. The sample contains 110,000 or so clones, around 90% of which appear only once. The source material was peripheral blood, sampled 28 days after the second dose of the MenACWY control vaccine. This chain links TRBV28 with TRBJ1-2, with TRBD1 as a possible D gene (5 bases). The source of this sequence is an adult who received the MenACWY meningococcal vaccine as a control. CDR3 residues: CASSSGTGKANYGYTF. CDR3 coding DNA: TGTGCCAGCAGTTCGGGGACGGGCAAAGCTAACTATGGCTACACCTTC.